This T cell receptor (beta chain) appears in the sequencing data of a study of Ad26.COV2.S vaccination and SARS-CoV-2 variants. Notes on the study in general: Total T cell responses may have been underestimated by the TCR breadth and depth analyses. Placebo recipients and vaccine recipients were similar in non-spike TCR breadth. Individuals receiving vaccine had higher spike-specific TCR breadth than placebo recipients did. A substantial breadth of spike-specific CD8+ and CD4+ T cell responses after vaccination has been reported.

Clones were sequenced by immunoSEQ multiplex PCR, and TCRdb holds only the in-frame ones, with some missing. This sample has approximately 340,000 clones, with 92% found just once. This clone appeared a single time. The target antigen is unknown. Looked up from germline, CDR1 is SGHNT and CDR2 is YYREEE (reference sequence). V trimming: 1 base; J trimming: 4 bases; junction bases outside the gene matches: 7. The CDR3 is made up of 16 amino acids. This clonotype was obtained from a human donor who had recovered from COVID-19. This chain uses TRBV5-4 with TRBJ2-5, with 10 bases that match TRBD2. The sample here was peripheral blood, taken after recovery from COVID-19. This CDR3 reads CASSLFLAGDRETQYF. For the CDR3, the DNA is TGTGCCAGCAGCTTGTTCCTAGCGGGGGACAGAGAGACCCAGTACTTC.